The clone carrying this T cell receptor (beta chain) was counted many times. Germline V gives CDR1 SQVTM, CDR2 ANQGSEA. This CDR3 has 12 amino acids. V shed 6 bases and J 5 bases; nucleotides not matched to a gene: 5. This entry belongs to a study of T-cell reconstitution after alpha-beta-depleted transplantation in children. Unique molecular identifiers were used to barcode this TCRbeta library. Via MiXCR, TCRdb re-called the PCR reads, giving one row per CDR3 protein. This table has 350,000 to 400,000 distinct CDR3 sequences, over 20% appearing once. The sequence was collected from a human donor who donated a stem cell graft to a child with acute myeloid leukemia. This chain links TRBV29-1 with TRBJ1-2; the match to TRBD1 covers 8 bases. This sample comprised PBMCs from the stem cell graft donor, obtained from the stem cell graft. DNA for the CDR3: TGCAGCGTATTGACAGGGGAGTATGGCTACACCTTC. It codes for CSVLTGEYGYTF.